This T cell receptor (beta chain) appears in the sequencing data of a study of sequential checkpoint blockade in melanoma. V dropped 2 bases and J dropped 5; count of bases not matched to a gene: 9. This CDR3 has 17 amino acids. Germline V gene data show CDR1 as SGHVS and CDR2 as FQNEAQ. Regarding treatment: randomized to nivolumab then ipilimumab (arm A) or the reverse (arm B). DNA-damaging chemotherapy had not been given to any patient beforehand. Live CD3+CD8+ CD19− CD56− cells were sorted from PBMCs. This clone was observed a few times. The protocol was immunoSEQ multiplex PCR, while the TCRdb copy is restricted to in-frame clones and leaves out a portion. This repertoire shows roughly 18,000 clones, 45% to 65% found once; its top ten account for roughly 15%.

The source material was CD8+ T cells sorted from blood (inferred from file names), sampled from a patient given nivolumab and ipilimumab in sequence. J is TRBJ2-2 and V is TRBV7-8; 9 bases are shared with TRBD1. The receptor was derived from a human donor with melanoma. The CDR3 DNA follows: TGTGCCAGCAGCTTAACAGTGGGACAGGGAAATACCGGGGAGCTGTTTTTT. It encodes CASSLTVGQGNTGELFF.